This T cell receptor (beta chain) comes out of a study of cytomegalovirus exposure and HLA in healthy donors (dated by TCRdb to about 2017). For the wider study: According to an earlier analysis of a few hundred of the donors, roughly 180 million T cells yielded 117 million unique TCR beta sequences and approximately 280 Gb of sequence data. Of the approximately 370 genotyped donors, 81% were placed in the genetic ancestry cluster associated with self-reported Caucasian donors. To predict cytomegalovirus infection status, the study combined high-throughput TCR immunosequencing, statistical association of individual TCRs with disease status, and machine learning. HLA typing covered class I and class II loci at four-digit resolution. Typing coverage varied by locus: 629-630 donors for A, B, C, DRB1 and DQB1; roughly 500 for DQA1; some 610 for DPA1; some 470 for DPB1. The study aimed to test whether signatures of past pathogen exposure could be identified by cataloging public T cell receptors. All discovery cohort repertoires had been generated on a single sequencing platform. Rather than drawing on any new phenotypic data, the later analysis identified candidate immune exposures from TCR beta sequences and the way those sequences occurred across donors. About 5 DR-DQ haplotypes were handled as single units for association and clustering, since linkage in the cohort was strong. Donor age, sex, ethnicity and CMV serostatus were collected together with the repertoire data. An early release that covered roughly 600 HLA-typed donors contained around 300 gigabases of sequencing data and tens of millions of unique TCR sequences. In a later analysis, previously published TCR beta repertoires from roughly 710 donors were re-analyzed and high-resolution HLA genotyping was added so that TCR occurrence patterns could be studied. Besides the first cohort of 500 to 700 subjects, a separate validation cohort made up of 120 different subjects was used. Among about 360 genotyped donors of the cohort, an average of 235,054 unique TCR beta nucleotide sequences were sequenced per donor, around 18% of them non-productive. A later genetic analysis took genome-wide SNP genotypes for about 55% of the 666 donors and used that subset as a discovery cohort. The study used immunosequencing to profile the T cell repertoires of approximately 630 subjects and linked those repertoires to cytomegalovirus serostatus. In an earlier analysis of about 590 of the donors, high-throughput TCR beta sequencing was used to judge whether each TCR beta V gene segment behaved as functional or pseudogenic. On the study overall, not on this receptor specifically: According to a later analysis, parvovirus B19, influenza, CMV and Epstein-Barr virus appeared linked to several top co-occurrence clusters. A later analysis associated 17,000 or so TCR beta sequences with specific HLA alleles at a false discovery rate of 0.05. When HLA alleles, especially DR and DQ, strongly co-occurred, attributing TCR associations to individual alleles was difficult. V-gene and J-gene trimming of TCR beta chains was associated with a missense DCLRE1C variant in a later genetic analysis, and the association was replicated in an independent cohort. Compared with equally common non-associated chains, HLA-associated TCR beta chains in a later analysis were more clonally expanded and had lower generation probabilities. Linkage disequilibrium might explain the correlated functional status among segregating V segments, but an unknown experimental factor could not be ruled out. The authors suggested that the approach could potentially be generalized to other disease states and immunological phenotypes. Broadly in line with IMGT annotations, most TCR beta V segments showed up in productive rearrangements about 87% or about 30% of the time in an earlier analysis of several hundred of the donors. HLA typing was unavailable for some donors at each locus, so association tests used only the typed subset. Some IMGT-functional V segments, including TRBV6-2 and TRBV6-3, could not be distinguished by the 87-base-pair reads and were therefore excluded. Across donors, most TCR sequences were observed very rarely, whereas some public TCRs were present in many individuals. The study gave a list of over 150 TCR beta chains associated with cytomegalovirus. Most CMV-associated TCR beta chains appeared to be HLA-restricted in a later analysis, and the HLA associations seemed to be driven largely by CMV exposure. A further reported finding was that TCR beta sequences accurately predicted the HLA-A and HLA-B alleles for most subjects in the first cohort. According to a later genetic analysis, donors in an Asian-associated ancestry cluster had fewer N-insertions in productive TCRs than the roughly 660-donor mean. A cluster of highly shared sequence variants was judged likely to be a technical artifact of the sequencing pipeline. In a later analysis, TCR association rates were found to vary across HLA loci, with the most associated TCRs seen for DRB1 alleles and the fewest for HLA-C alleles. Over 15 rarely observed V segments, including chromosome 9 orphons, were excluded from the earlier analysis of some 590 of the donors because counts were too low. The classifier was reported to diagnose cytomegalovirus status with high specificity and sensitivity in both the original and validation cohorts. For the cohort, immune exposure information was limited to CMV serostatus. Only TCR beta chains were sequenced in this cohort, and the absence of alpha or paired-chain data limited detectable features. In vitro tests confirmed that a few of the cytomegalovirus-associated TCR beta chains recognize cytomegalovirus antigens. Roughly uniform sequencing depth across donors was assumed in presence/absence analyses, although this assumption may not hold.

This clone was picked up a small number of times. Its antigen is not yet known. Within one base of it there is no much larger clone, and no base qualities were kept. The library was produced with the immunoSEQ multiplex PCR assay. The multiplex PCR relied on a mix of 60 forward primers for TCR Vbeta segments and 13 reverse primers for TCR Jbeta segments. Amplification of the CDR3 region of rearranged TCR beta genes was performed with a multiplex PCR assay on genomic DNA. Amplified TCR beta libraries were sequenced as 87-base-pair reads on the Illumina HiSeq System. The study's own analysis went as follows. A later analysis tallied 70 million to 100 million unique TCR beta chains across the roughly 610 repertoires, and approximately 12 million of those chains were shared by two or more donors. To remove PCR and sequencing errors, raw reads were error-corrected and collapsed into unique sequences using a nearest-neighbor algorithm that merged closely related sequences. To assign V, D and J gene segments, CDR3 sequences were aligned to IMGT reference sequences. For a sequence to be retained, at least a six-nucleotide match to both a V gene segment and a J gene segment was required. Rearrangements were classified as productive when the CDR3 lacked stop codons and remained in frame with V and J, and all other rearrangements were classified as non-productive. CDR3 was defined according to IMGT convention as the region running from the second conserved V-encoded cysteine to the conserved J-encoded phenylalanine. Sequences without an unambiguous match to a single V gene segment were excluded from the earlier analysis of 587 of the donors. An earlier analysis of under 750 of the donors called V segments functional above 56.7% productive rearrangements and segregating when the between-donor standard deviation exceeded 5%. To diagnose cytomegalovirus status from the catalog of TCR beta chain sequences, a statistical classification framework was built. In a later analysis, V and J genes were assigned by comparing TCR nucleotide sequences against IMGT/GENE-DB human TR gene sequences. A later analysis assigned CDR3 sequences and most-parsimonious VDJ recombination scenarios with the TCRdist pipeline. In a later analysis, each TCR beta chain was defined by its CDR3 amino acid sequence together with its V-gene family, and reads lacking a unique V-gene family were excluded. A later analysis removed several hundred highly shared, low-generation-probability nucleotide sequences to deal with suspected cross-contamination and a sequencing artifact. A later analysis calculated a clonal expansion index for each public chain from normalized within-repertoire ranks of inferred template counts. A later analysis computed generation probabilities with a VDJ recombination model fitted to out-of-frame rearrangements, and checked the results against IGoR. Hypergeometric tests were used in a later analysis to score TCR-TCR, TCR-HLA and TCR-CMV co-occurrence, with a repertoire-size bias correction applied to the TCR pairs. In a later analysis, false discovery rates were estimated by permuting HLA or CMV assignments 20 times. In a later analysis, co-occurring TCRs were grouped with DBSCAN, and TCRdist sequence similarity was added when clustering was performed within HLA-allele-positive subsets. Repertoires with fewer than 30,000 or more than 120,000 public chains were left out of co-occurrence clustering, as were about five repertoires with anomalous nucleotide sharing. The table was pulled from immuneACCESS by TCRdb, which kept in-frame rearrangements only. Such tables lose some clones; where checked, under half of the loss comes from unresolved V genes, and the rest has no known cause. The DNA gave D and trimming, while V, J and clone size come from that table. Across this sample there are 150,000 to 200,000 clones, with around 77% seen only once. More than 2% of the sample comes from the top ten.

In total, 630 or so healthy bone marrow donors made up the cohort. Cohort members were all nominally healthy when sampled, although unrecorded immune exposures were likely present. The donor tested CMV seropositive, placing the donor among the approximately 290 seropositive members of the cohort. Each donor provided a peripheral blood sample, and peripheral blood mononuclear cells were used for TCR beta sequencing. Genomic DNA was extracted from the blood cell samples with the Qiagen DNeasy Blood Extraction Kit. The germline V gene (reference sequence) gives CDR1 as SEHNR and CDR2 as FQNEAQ. The CDR3 has 13 amino acids, counting the end cysteine and phenylalanine. Just CDR3 DNA is preserved here, 39 bases in frame from base 1. V loses 4 bases of germline sequence and J loses 6 bases, and the interval between the two ends is 11 bases.

What was sequenced was PBMCs. The chain is encoded by TRBV7-9 joined to TRBJ2-3; the best D guess is TRBD1, with 5 bases matching. This clonotype was obtained from a man aged 45-65 years in good health and CMV-seropositive. The CDR3 corresponds to CASSSRVRDTQYF. The DNA is as follows: TGTGCCAGCAGCTCCAGGGTGAGGGATACGCAGTATTTT.